The text below deals with one T cell receptor beta chain. The data stem from a study of blood T cell repertoires in COVID-19. The wider study: PBMCs, B-cell-depleted T cells, or T cells were the source of the cDNA or gDNA that made up the material.

Per the germline V gene, CDR1 is SGHRS and CDR2 is YFSETQ. The CDR3 is 14 amino acids. The V gene lost 7 bases and the J gene lost 3 bases, with 14 bases spanning the gap. Clinical history as reported by participants underpinned cohort assignment. Cohort 3 donors were reported recovered after two negative PCRs, clearance, or symptom resolution. TCRdb's table, derived via immunoSEQ multiplex PCR, lists solely in-frame clones and lacks some. Here the sample spans about 300,000 clones, 65% to 90% being singletons. The chain combines TRBV5-1 with TRBJ2-1, with D possibly TRBD2 on 7 matching bases. The source material was PBMCs or T cells enriched from blood (not recorded which). The clonotype originates from a woman under 30 who had recovered from COVID-19. The CDR3 sequence: CASAERGGYNEQFF. The CDR3 DNA follows: TGCGCCAGCGCGGAAAGGGGGGGCTACAATGAGCAGTTCTTC.